Presented here are 11 T cell receptor beta chains from one specimen sequenced in a study of cytomegalovirus exposure and HLA in healthy donors. Assay used: immunoSEQ multiplex PCR; TCRdb lists only in-frame clones, some missing. The sample has under 85,000 clones; about 94% are singletons. The sequenced sample consisted of PBMCs. The receptors derive from a woman between 18 and 29 years old in good health and CMV-seronegative.

The chain links TRBV2 to TRBJ2-7, with 8 nucleotides matching TRBD1. The CDR3 has 14 amino acids. V was pared by 6 bases and J by 3 bases, with 7 bases of the junction left unmatched. Germline V gives CDR1 SNHLY, CDR2 FYNNEI. CDR3 nucleotides: TGTGCCAGCAGCCCAGGGACAGGATACTACGAGCAGTACTTC. The encoded protein is CASSPGTGYYEQYF.

The chain has TRBV30 and TRBJ2-1; 9 positions match TRBD2. Trimming removed 6 bases from V and 0 bases from J; junction bases left unmatched: 15. Germline CDR1 GTSNPN, CDR2 SVGIG (reference sequence). The CDR3 covers 18 residues. The CDR3 DNA sequence: TGTGCCTGCCAAATGCCGGGACTAGCTTTGAGCTCCTACAATGAGCAGTTCTTC. It yields the protein CACQMPGLALSSYNEQFF.

This chain uses TRBV5-1 with TRBJ2-7; 9 bases align to TRBD1. J lost 6 bases, V lost 5 bases, and 12 bases had no gene match. The CDR3 has 15 residues. Germline CDR1 reads SGHRS; CDR2 reads YFSETQ. CDR3 DNA sequence: TGCGCCAGCAGTTCTCCGGGACAGGGATTCGGCGAGCAGTACTTC. The encoded protein is CASSSPGQGFGEQYF.

The CDR3 here is CASSPGSTSGDYEQYF. The CDR3 DNA follows: TGTGCCAGCAGCCCGGGTTCGACTAGCGGGGATTACGAGCAGTACTTC. The chain recombines TRBV7-9 with TRBJ2-7, with 11 bases fitting TRBD2. V shed 5 bases and J 4 bases; nucleotides not matched to a gene: 10. The CDR3 runs to 16 residues. Germline lookup yields CDR1 SEHNR and CDR2 FQNEAQ (reference sequence).

The chain recombines TRBV2 with TRBJ2-2; no reliable D call. V was clipped by 8 bases and J by 6 bases, with 13 bases between them. Germline V lookup: CDR1 SNHLY, CDR2 FYNNEI. The CDR3 spans 13 residues. This chain's CDR3 is CASSEALPGELFF. DNA of the CDR3: TGTGCCAGCTCCGAAGCGCTTCCCGGGGAGCTGTTTTTT.

The gene calls are TRBV11-3 and TRBJ2-5; weak D call: TRBD2 (6 bases). CDR3 length equals 18 residues. Trimming shortened V by 3 bases and J by 5 bases, and 25 bases separated the two germline ends. Germline values: CDR1 SGHNT, CDR2 YENEEA. The CDR3 here is CASSFDGGINTFVETQYF. The CDR3 nucleotides are TGTGCCAGCAGCTTCGATGGCGGGATCAATACGTTCGTTGAGACCCAGTACTTC.

The V and J genes are TRBV2 and TRBJ2-1; TRBD1 agrees at 9 bases. There are 14 residues in the CDR3. Germline V gene sequence: CDR1 SNHLY, CDR2 FYNNEI. The trim removed 6 bases at V and 0 bases at J, leaving 0 bases unmatched. The CDR3 bases are TGTGCCAGCAGGACAGGGGGCTCCTACAATGAGCAGTTCTTC. This sequence encodes CASRTGGSYNEQFF.

The gene calls are TRBV9 and TRBJ2-5; 10 bases fit TRBD2. The V and J ends lost 4 bases and 4 bases, in that order; junction bases with no gene match: 10. Germline assignment: CDR1 SGDLS and CDR2 YYNGEE. There are 16 residues in the CDR3. CDR3 sequence: CASSPRTAGGPETQYF. DNA of the CDR3: TGTGCCAGCAGCCCGAGGACAGCGGGGGGGCCAGAGACCCAGTACTTC.

V gene TRBV28 combines with J gene TRBJ2-2, with D unclear. The CDR3 length is 14 residues. CDR1 is MDHEN, CDR2 SYDVKM, per germline. V lost 6 bases, J lost 0 bases, and 8 bases lay in between. The CDR3 nucleotides read TGTGCCAGCAGGGTGGGCCCGAACACCGGGGAGCTGTTTTTT. Its protein is CASRVGPNTGELFF.

The CDR3 sequence: CASSDSLDTAFAHEQYF. The DNA of the CDR3 is TGTGCCAGCAGTGACTCTTTGGACACGGCCTTCGCCCACGAGCAGTACTTC. This rearrangement joins TRBV6-4 to TRBJ2-7, with D possibly being TRBD1 (5 bases). The germline CDR1 and CDR2 sequences are MRHNA and SNTAGT. This CDR3 is 17 amino acids long. Trimming took 0 bases from V and 5 from J, leaving 20 bases between them.

The V call is TRBV6-6, the J call TRBJ1-5; no definite D call. V lost 2 bases and J lost 4, with 6 bases in between. CDR3 length equals 13 residues. Germline-derived CDR1 and CDR2 are MNHNY and SVGAGI (reference sequence). CDR3 nucleotide sequence: TGTGCCAGCAGTTACAACCTAAATCAGCCCCAGCATTTT. Its translation is CASSYNLNQPQHF.